This T cell receptor (beta chain) was identified during a study of blood T cells in healthy people across ages. Overall study findings and caveats: Since the PBMCs were unsorted, naive and antigen-experienced cells could not be conclusively compared.

With a J-beta primer mix and a sample-barcoded 5' primer, a second PCR ran 7 to 11 cycles. TCRdb recomputed calls from the 5' RACE reads with MiXCR, one row per CDR3 protein. Among roughly 1.7 million distinct CDR3 sequences listed, around 35% were seen once. This CDR3 comprises 16 residues. The trim removed 3 bases at V and 5 bases at J, leaving 12 bases unmatched. Germline V lookup: CDR1 SGHDN, CDR2 FVKESK. As to this clonotype: As yet, its antigen is unknown.

The source material was blood. The sequence came from a woman in her 30s in good health. V is TRBV14 and J is TRBJ2-5; 7 nucleotides align to TRBD2. The CDR3 nucleotides read TGTGCCAGCAGCCATGGGGTCTGGCGGGAGAAGGAGACCCAGTACTTC. It translates to CASSHGVWREKETQYF.